This is a list of T cell receptor beta chains from one sample in a study of blood T cell repertoires in COVID-19. The repertoire was sequenced with immunoSEQ multiplex PCR; TCRdb's copy has only in-frame clones and lacks some. The sample has 26,000 or so clones, about 90% seen once; the top ten hold around 11%. Sequencing was done on a sample of peripheral blood. The receptors come from a man in his 70s with acute or convalescent COVID-19. Both conserved end residues are part of each CDR3. The order of the fields is J gene, clone size, D gene, V gene, CDR3 DNA, CDR3 protein. The D gene is left open where the match is weak. Clone size is stated in some rows and not others, as once, few, many or a class when expanded.

TRBJ1-5 | . | . | TRBV27 | TGTGCCAGCAGTCCAGACAGTCACTATCAGCCCCAGCATTTT | CASSPDSHYQPQHF
TRBJ1-2 | . | . | TRBV28 | TGTGCCAGCAGTCCGAGGACAGATCTCTATGGCTACACCTTC | CASSPRTDLYGYTF
TRBJ2-2 | few | TRBD1 | TRBV6-5 | TGTGCCAGCAGGCGACAGGGGTTGACCGGGGAGCTGTTTTTT | CASRRQGLTGELFF
TRBJ1-6 | . | . | TRBV10-3 | TGTGCCATCAGTGATAAGGGTGGGGGGACCGCCAATTCACCCCTCCACTTT | CAISDKGGGTANSPLHF
TRBJ1-1 | . | . | TRBV2 | TGTGCCAGCTTCCGGGACAAGAACACTGAAGCTTTCTTT | CASFRDKNTEAFF
TRBJ1-4 | . | . | TRBV28 | TGTGCCAGCACACAGAGCTCAACTAATGAAAAACTGTTTTTT | CASTQSSTNEKLFF
TRBJ2-7 | once | TRBD2 | TRBV14 | TGTGCCAGCAGTCGGAGGAGCGGGGGCGAGCAGTACTTC | CASSRRSGGEQYF
TRBJ1-6 | . | TRBD1 | TRBV14 | TGTGCCAGCAGCCAGCACTGGACAGGGGATTCACCCCTCCACTTT | CASSQHWTGDSPLHF
TRBJ2-5 | . | TRBD1 | TRBV12-3/TRBV12-4 | TGTGCCAGCGCCCGGGACAGAGAGACCCAGTACTTC | CASARDRETQYF
TRBJ2-1 | once | TRBD2 | TRBV24-1 | TGTGCCACCAGTGATCAGCGGGAGTTCAATGAGCAGTTCTTC | CATSDQREFNEQFF
TRBJ2-1 | . | TRBD2 | TRBV25-1 | TGTGCCAGCAGTGAATCCGCGAGCGGGAACTACAATGAGCAGTTCTTC | CASSESASGNYNEQFF
TRBJ1-2 | once | TRBD1 | TRBV7-9 | TGTGCCAGCAGCCTGGGGACAGGCGGCTATGGCTACACCTTC | CASSLGTGGYGYTF
TRBJ2-7 | . | . | TRBV7-9 | TGTGCCAGCAGCTTACGACTTGACTCCTACGAGCAGTACTTC | CASSLRLDSYEQYF
TRBJ2-1 | . | TRBD2 | TRBV9 | TGTGCCAGCAGCGCGGGCTCTAGCGGGAGTTTCAATGAGCAGTTCTTC | CASSAGSSGSFNEQFF
TRBJ1-5 | . | TRBD1 | TRBV2 | TGTGCCAGCAGCGACAAAGGGACAGGGGTAGGGCAGCCCCAGCATTTT | CASSDKGTGVGQPQHF
TRBJ1-2 | . | TRBD1 | TRBV7-2 | TGTGCCAGCAGCTCGGGGGGGACAGGGCGTGGCTACACCTTC | CASSSGGTGRGYTF
TRBJ2-5 | . | TRBD2 | TRBV7-8 | TGTGCCAGCAGCTTAGGGCTAGCGGGGCTTGACGATCAAGAGACCCAGTACTTC | CASSLGLAGLDDQETQYF
TRBJ1-2 | once | TRBD1 | TRBV7-9 | TGTGCCAGCAGCCCGAGGACAGGGAACTATGGCTACACCTTC | CASSPRTGNYGYTF
TRBJ1-2 | . | . | TRBV29-1 | TGCAGCGTTGAAGGAATCGGGGGCTACACCTTC | CSVEGIGGYTF
TRBJ2-7 | . | . | TRBV5-1 | TGCGCCAGCAGCTTGAGCGGGCGCTCCTACGAGCAGTACTTC | CASSLSGRSYEQYF
TRBJ2-5 | . | TRBD1 | TRBV11-1 | TGTGCCAGCAGCTCGGGACAGAAAGGGACCCAGTACTTC | CASSSGQKGTQYF
TRBJ1-1 | . | . | TRBV24-1 | TGTGCCACCAGTGACCCAAGGGGGGGAGATACTGAAGCTTTCTTT | CATSDPRGGDTEAFF
TRBJ1-6 | . | . | TRBV27 | TGTGCCACCGGGGAGGACACGAGCTCCTATAATTCACCCCTCCACTTT | CATGEDTSSYNSPLHF
TRBJ2-1 | . | TRBD2 | TRBV24-1 | TGTGCCACCAGTCCTAGCGGATACAATGAGCAGTTCTTC | CATSPSGYNEQFF
TRBJ2-3 | . | . | TRBV4-1 | TGCGCCAGCAGCCACCCGCGAGGTAATCGCAGGGAAGAAAGCACAGATACGCAGTATTTT | CASSHPRGNRREESTDTQYF
TRBJ2-2 | . | TRBD1 | TRBV7-3 | TGTGCCAGCAGCTTCCCCCTCGGGACAGCTAACACCGGGGAGCTGTTTTTT | CASSFPLGTANTGELFF
TRBJ2-7 | . | TRBD2 | TRBV7-9 | TGTGCCAGCAGCTTAGATGGTAGCGGGATGTACGAGCAGTACTTC | CASSLDGSGMYEQYF
TRBJ1-1 | . | . | TRBV10-3 | TGTGCCATCAGTGAGTCGGGGGGTTTCACGCATGAAGCTTTCTTT | CAISESGGFTHEAFF
TRBJ2-7 | . | TRBD2 | TRBV5-1 | TGCGCCAGCAGCTGGACTAGCGGAGACTACGAGCAGTACTTC | CASSWTSGDYEQYF
TRBJ2-7 | . | TRBD1 | TRBV7-2 | TGTGCCAGCAGCATCGACAGGGGAGAAAGGTGGCAGTACTTC | CASSIDRGERWQYF
TRBJ1-1 | . | . | TRBV18 | TGTGCCAGCTCCTCTAGCCCAGGGGTCATGAACACTGAAGCTTTCTTT | CASSSSPGVMNTEAFF
TRBJ2-3 | . | . | TRBV5-1 | TGCGCCAGCAGCTTGGACCCGCAGGGGATCACAGATACGCAGTATTTT | CASSLDPQGITDTQYF
TRBJ1-4 | . | TRBD1 | TRBV4-2 | TGTGCCAGCAGCCTCGGCGGACAGGGGGGCCCCCTGATTAATGAAAAACTGTTTTTT | CASSLGGQGGPLINEKLFF
TRBJ1-1 | . | . | TRBV5-1 | TGCGCCAGCAGCCCCTCAGGAGGGGCAGGGCGGAGGCTGGGCACTGAAGCTTTCTTT | CASSPSGGAGRRLGTEAFF
TRBJ1-6 | . | . | TRBV7-3 | TGTGCCAGCAGCTTGACAGGTCGGAATTCACCCCTCCACTTT | CASSLTGRNSPLHF
TRBJ1-1 | . | . | TRBV19 | TGTGCCAGTGGTCGCGGAGAAGGTAACACTGAAGCTTTCTTT | CASGRGEGNTEAFF
TRBJ2-3 | . | TRBD2 | TRBV7-9 | TGTGCCAGCAGCCCGCAACTAGCGGGGCTCAATACGCAGTATTTT | CASSPQLAGLNTQYF
TRBJ1-5 | . | . | TRBV5-8 | TGTGCCAGCAGCTGGGACCCTCCGGGACACCATAGCAATCAGCCCCAGCATTTT | CASSWDPPGHHSNQPQHF
TRBJ1-5 | . | . | TRBV6-6 | TGTGCCAGCAGTTACAGGGGTAGCAATCAGCCCCAGCATTTT | CASSYRGSNQPQHF
TRBJ1-3 | . | TRBD1 | TRBV2 | TGTGCCAGCATGAGGACAGGGAACTCTGGAAACACCATATATTTT | CASMRTGNSGNTIYF
TRBJ2-3 | . | . | TRBV12-3/TRBV12-4 | TGTGCCAGCACCCCGAGGAGGAGGGATACGCAGTATTTT | CASTPRRRDTQYF